This T cell receptor (beta chain) was captured by sequencing in a study of spatial heterogeneity in lung cancer. Findings and limits, study-wide: Counts of expanded alpha and beta TCRs within tumors tracked the tumor nonsynonymous mutation count.

TCRdb used MiXCR to reprocess the 5' RACE reads, holding one entry per CDR3 protein. Altogether roughly 19,000 distinct CDR3 sequences are present, approximately 8.3% being singletons, with the ten largest covering roughly 24%. The CDR3 covers 14 residues. Germline V gene lookup returns CDR1 MNHEY and CDR2 SVGEGT. V lost 5 bases and J 5 bases, leaving 15 bases between the germline ends. Time point reported: sample taken at primary tumor resection. With respect to this clonotype: Its target is not known.

The receptor's source is a male donor with early-stage non-small cell lung cancer. The chain uses TRBV6-2 or TRBV6-3 and TRBJ1-1, with TRBD1 as a possible D gene (5 bases). The sequences come from lung tumor tissue, collected at surgery. CDR3 in DNA: TGTGCCAGCAGTCAACCGGGGGGAAAGACTGAAGCTTTCTTT. Translation gives CASSQPGGKTEAFF.